This TCR beta chain was recorded in a study of blood T cells in healthy people across ages. At the level of the study: T cells yielded about one barcoded beta molecule per two cells through template switching. Points from the study as a whole: Relative to aged donors, long-lived donors carried more naive CD4+ cells and displayed higher diversity.

The authors ran a second PCR of about 6 to 11 cycles using a sample-barcoded 5' primer and a J-beta primer mix. Each CDR3 protein gets one entry after TCRdb re-called the 5' RACE reads with MiXCR. The sample has fewer than 2,000,000 distinct CDR3 sequences; around 36% are singletons. Each donor had around 11 milliliters of peripheral blood drawn. Points on this clonotype: The antigen remains unidentified.

In germline, CDR1 is SEHNR, CDR2 FQNEAQ (reference sequence). Between the trimmed V and J ends, which lost 5 bases and 5 bases, there was a span of 16 bases. The CDR3 covers 15 residues. This sequence was found in a woman aged 25 to 45 in good health. The chain combines TRBV7-9 with TRBJ2-1; tentative D call: TRBD1 (6 bases). Sequenced: blood. The CDR3: CASSPQGSGDNEQFF. CDR3 nucleotide sequence: TGTGCCAGCAGCCCCCAGGGGTCAGGGGACAATGAGCAGTTCTTC.